This T cell receptor beta chain was sequenced in a study of regulatory T cells in long-lasting Graves disease. As for time point: newly diagnosed GD, antithyroid drugs for less than 3 months. TCR sequences were obtained from RNA taken from PBMCs. Assembly of TCR beta libraries relied on iRepertoire HTBI primers together with Arm-PCR of CDR3 regions. MiXCR, applied by TCRdb to the multiplex PCR reads, yields one record per CDR3 protein. The table records 500,000 or so distinct CDR3 sequences, less than 15% of them present only once. The CDR3 totals 16 residues. Germline CDR1 is MGHRA and CDR2 is YSYEKL. With 0 bases removed from V and 3 bases from J, the gap between germline ends came to 11 bases. The same sample was also studied in work on T cells in Graves' hyperthyroidism and ophthalmopathy.

This clonotype was sampled from a woman aged 50 to 60 with Graves disease. The sample here was peripheral blood mononuclear cells (PBMCs), taken at new diagnosis, from a patient treated with antithyroid drugs. The chain joins TRBV4-1 to TRBJ2-2; D gene unclear. Here the CDR3 DNA reads TGCGCCAGCAGCCAAGAGGAGCGCGCTTACACCGGGGAGCTGTTTTTT. Translation: CASSQEERAYTGELFF.